This T cell receptor (beta chain) is from a study of cytomegalovirus exposure and HLA in healthy donors. TCRdb's copy holds only in-frame clones and misses some; the assay was immunoSEQ multiplex PCR. The sample yields 57,000 or so clones, roughly nine tenths seen once. The table lists this clone with a few counts. The sample comprised PBMCs. The TCR originated in a woman in her twenties or thirties in good health and CMV-seronegative.

The CDR3 is CASRRTGETQYF. As DNA, the CDR3 is TGTGCCAGCAGGCGGACTGGAGAGACGCAGTATTTT. The genes are TRBV7-2 and TRBJ2-3, with D possibly TRBD2 on 5 matching bases. In germline, CDR1 is SGHTA, CDR2 FQGNSA. The CDR3 runs 12 residues. Trimming stripped 6 bases from V and 9 bases from J, with 13 bases between.